The sequence of this T cell receptor beta chain was determined in a study of patients and donors after allogeneic stem cell transplantation. This CDR3 is built from 18 residues. A single record per CDR3 protein comes from TCRdb applying MiXCR to the RT-PCR reads. The data contain over 65,000 distinct CDR3 sequences, about a quarter of them singletons. This TCR derives from a human donor who was either an allogeneic HSCT recipient or a stem cell or donor lymphocyte infusion donor (not recorded which). It is not recorded whose cells these are; they may come from a transplant donor. Specimen: blood, either unsorted or a sorted T cell fraction (not recorded which). The chain joins TRBV21-1 to TRBJ1-1. TRBV21-1 is flagged as a pseudogene. The CDR3 here is CASSKESGSAGRDTEAFF. The CDR3 DNA reads as TGTGCCAGCAGCAAAGAATCTGGTAGTGCAGGGAGGGACACTGAAGCTTTCTTT.